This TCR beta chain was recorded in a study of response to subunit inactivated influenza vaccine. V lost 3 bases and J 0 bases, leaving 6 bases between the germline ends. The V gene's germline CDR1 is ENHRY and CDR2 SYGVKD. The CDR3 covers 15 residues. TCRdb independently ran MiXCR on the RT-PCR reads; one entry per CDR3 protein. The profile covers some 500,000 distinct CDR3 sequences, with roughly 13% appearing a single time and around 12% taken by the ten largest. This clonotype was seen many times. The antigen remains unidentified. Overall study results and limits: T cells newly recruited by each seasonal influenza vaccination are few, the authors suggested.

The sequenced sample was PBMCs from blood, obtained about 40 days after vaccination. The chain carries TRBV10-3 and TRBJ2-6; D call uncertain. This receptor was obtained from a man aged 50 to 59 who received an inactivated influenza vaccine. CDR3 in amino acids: CAISDGVSGANVLTF. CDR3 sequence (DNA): TGTGCCATCAGTGATGGGGTCTCTGGGGCCAACGTCCTGACTTTC.